Presented here are 29 T cell receptor beta chains from one specimen sequenced in a study of CD8 T cells in ankylosing spondylitis. A single record per CDR3 protein comes from TCRdb applying MiXCR to the 5' RACE reads. The sample includes 200,000 to 300,000 distinct CDR3 sequences, around 10% seen only once; the top ten take approximately 6.6%. Material: blood, either unsorted or a sorted T cell fraction (not recorded which). The receptor source for this set is a male donor with ankylosing spondylitis or in good health (not recorded which).

At least ten counts were recorded for this clonotype. The gene calls are TRBV4-1 and TRBJ2-1; no clear D. The CDR3 is 15 amino acids. The germline V gene encodes CDR1 MGHRA and CDR2 YSYEKL. Trimming removed 0 bases at V and 4 bases at J, with 10 bases between. The CDR3 DNA is TGCGCCAGCAGCCAAGATTCGGCAGTATACAATGAGCAGTTCTTC. Translation gives CASSQDSAVYNEQFF.

The chain has TRBV3-1 and TRBJ2-7; TRBD1 is a possible D gene (6 bases). V lost 6 bases and J 2 bases, leaving 17 bases between the germline ends. This CDR3 has 15 residues. Germline V gene sequence: CDR1 LGHDT, CDR2 YNNKEL (reference sequence). The CDR3 protein is CASRATGLGTYEQYF. In nucleotides, the CDR3 is TGTGCCAGCAGAGCTACAGGGCTGGGAACCTACGAGCAGTACTTC.

This clonotype was detected only a few times. This chain uses TRBV16 with TRBJ2-1; 8 nucleotides line up with TRBD2. The CDR3 spans 14 residues. The junction had 6 bases not matched to a gene; V was cut back by 4 bases and J by 7 bases. Germline loops: CDR1 KGHSY, CDR2 FQNENV. CDR3 sequence reads: CASSRRRGANEQFF. DNA of the CDR3: TGTGCCAGCAGCCGACGGCGGGGGGCAAATGAGCAGTTCTTC.

This clonotype was observed at least ten times. The chain uses TRBV5-6 and TRBJ2-1; 13 bases are shared with TRBD2. The CDR3 sequence is 17 residues long. Trimming at V came to 6 bases and at J to 6 bases, leaving 12 bases not matched to a gene. Germline CDR1 and CDR2: SGHDT and YYEEEE. CDR3 sequence: CASTSSWTSGSFNEQFF. The CDR3 DNA is TGTGCCAGCACCTCTAGCTGGACTAGCGGGAGTTTCAATGAGCAGTTCTTC.

This clonotype was found many times. The rearrangement links TRBV27 to TRBJ2-1; 13 bases align to TRBD2. The germline gives CDR1 MNHEY, CDR2 SMNVEV (reference sequence). The length of the CDR3 is 14 residues. After removal of 6 bases from V and 9 bases from J, the junction contained 5 bases not matched to a gene. The CDR3 bases are TGTGCCAGCAGCGGACTAGCGGGAGTGGGTGAGCAGTTCTTC. This gives the protein CASSGLAGVGEQFF.

The table lists this clonotype with many counts. The CDR3 DNA is TGCAGCGTCCGGACAGCCCAAGAGACCCAGTACTTC. This translates into CSVRTAQETQYF. The rearrangement joins TRBV29-1 to TRBJ2-5; a weak D match, TRBD1 (6 bases). CDR3 length: 12 amino acids. The V gene lost 6 bases and the J gene lost 1 base, with 9 bases spanning the gap. Germline CDR1 SQVTM, CDR2 ANQGSEA.

This clonotype was recorded at least ten times. This chain joins TRBV5-1 and TRBJ2-3, with 14 bases fitting TRBD2. V lost 4 bases to trimming and J lost 6 bases; unmatched junction nucleotides: 7. This CDR3 region has 16 residues. Looked up from germline, CDR1 is SGHRS and CDR2 is YFSETQ. In DNA form, the CDR3 reads TGCGCCAGCAGCATCTCGACTAGCGGGGGGGCGGATACGCAGTATTTT. This translates into CASSISTSGGADTQYF.

This clonotype was seen ten or more times. The gene calls are TRBV27 and TRBJ2-1, with D possibly TRBD2 on 6 matching bases. Trimming pared 7 bases from V and 4 bases from J, leaving 14 bases between. The germline CDR1 and CDR2 sequences are MNHEY and SMNVEV (reference sequence). The CDR3 is made up of 14 amino acids. The DNA for the CDR3 is TGTGCCAGCACCCGGGACTCGCCTTACAATGAGCAGTTCTTC. Protein sequence: CASTRDSPYNEQFF.

In this sample, this clonotype turned up many times. This chain connects TRBV4-1 to TRBJ2-3; tentative D call: TRBD2 (7 bases). V dropped 2 bases and J dropped 4 bases, with 13 bases sitting between them. Germline CDR1 is MGHRA and CDR2 is YSYEKL. The CDR3 contains 15 residues. The DNA for the CDR3 is TGCGCCAGCAGCCAATACGCGGGGGCGGCAGATACGCAGTATTTT. Amino acids: CASSQYAGAADTQYF.

This clonotype was counted at least ten times. This sequence joins TRBV5-1 and TRBJ2-7; tentative D call: TRBD2 (5 bases). The germline gives CDR1 SGHRS, CDR2 YFSETQ. The CDR3 contains 15 residues. The V and J ends lost 4 bases and 0 bases respectively, with 14 bases between them. The CDR3 is CASSLERLSSYEQYF. As DNA, the CDR3 is TGCGCCAGCAGCCTCGAGCGGTTAAGCTCCTACGAGCAGTACTTC.

This clonotype was counted ten times or more. This sequence joins TRBV12-3 or TRBV12-4 and TRBJ2-3; TRBD2 matches at 15 bases. Germline trimming cut 5 bases from V and 3 bases from J; bases unmatched to any gene: 0. This CDR3 has 15 residues. CDR3 bases: TGTGCCAGCAGTGGGACTAGCGGGAGGACAGATACGCAGTATTTT. Translated: CASSGTSGRTDTQYF.

This clonotype was recorded many times. The chain is built from TRBV5-1 and TRBJ2-1; 8 bases map to TRBD2. With 4 bases clipped from V and 4 bases from J, the junction kept 7 bases outside the gene matches. The germline gives CDR1 SGHRS, CDR2 YFSETQ. This CDR3 is built from 15 residues. This CDR3 is CASSVLADLYNEQFF. The CDR3 DNA follows: TGCGCCAGCAGCGTACTAGCGGACTTATACAATGAGCAGTTCTTC. The variable domain in full, with the rest retrieved from reference TRBV5-1 and TRBJ2-1, is KAGVTQTPRYLIKTRGQQVTLSCSPISGHRSVSWYQQTPGQGLQFLFEYFSETQRNKGNFPGRFSGRQFSNSRSEMNVSTLELGDSALYLCASSVLADLYNEQFFGPGTRLTVL.

This clonotype was counted at least ten times. The chain employs TRBV20-1 and TRBJ2-7, with 7 bases fitting TRBD2. The CDR3 consists of 14 residues. Germline loops: CDR1 DFQATT, CDR2 SNEGSKA (reference sequence). V lost 6 bases to trimming and J lost 8 bases; unmatched junction nucleotides: 16. This CDR3 reads CSAAGSGLPPQQYF. CDR3 DNA sequence: TGCAGTGCGGCCGGTAGCGGGCTCCCTCCCCAGCAGTACTTC.

This clonotype was picked up a small number of times. The V and J genes are TRBV19 and TRBJ2-7, with 7 bases lining up with TRBD1. Germline trimming cut 0 bases from V and 3 bases from J; bases unmatched to any gene: 5. The length of the CDR3 is 15 residues. CDR1 is LNHDA and CDR2 is SQIVND in the germline V gene (reference sequence). The CDR3 coding sequence is TGTGCCAGTAGTATAGATATTGGACAGGACTACGAGCAGTACTTC. Translating it yields CASSIDIGQDYEQYF.

This sequence joins TRBV21-1 and TRBJ2-1; the table's D call, TRBD1, was not checked against the DNA. TRBV21-1 is an annotated pseudogene. The CDR3 consists of 12 residues. The chain's CDR3 is CARRQGYNEQFF. CDR3 DNA sequence: TGTGCCAGGCGACAGGGGTACAATGAGCAGTTCTTC.

The rearrangement uses TRBV2 and TRBJ2-3; 10 bases map to TRBD2. The CDR3 runs 14 residues. CDR1 and CDR2 (germline): SNHLY, FYNNEI. The junction had 6 bases not matched to a gene; V was cut back by 7 bases and J by 5 bases. The CDR3 region has the DNA TGTGCCAGCACTTGGACTAGCGGCGGAGATACGCAGTATTTT. It specifies CASTWTSGGDTQYF.

In its sample, this clonotype was seen many times. The chain joins TRBV28 to TRBJ2-3; possibly TRBD2 for D (5 bases). CDR1 and CDR2 (germline): MDHEN, SYDVKM. The ends were cut back, 4 bases at V and 0 bases at J, with 11 bases in the middle. The CDR3 contains 15 residues. This CDR3 is CASSSGDSSTDTQYF. The CDR3 DNA follows: TGTGCCAGCAGTTCCGGGGATTCTAGCACAGATACGCAGTATTTT.

This clonotype came up many times. V and J are TRBV6-1 and TRBJ1-6, with D maybe TRBD1 (5 bases). Trimming shortened V by 5 bases and J by 7 bases, and 15 bases separated the two germline ends. From germline, CDR1 is MNHNS and CDR2 SASEGT. The length of the CDR3 is 15 residues. The CDR3 sequence is CASSTNTGHNSPLHF. In nucleotides, the CDR3 is TGTGCCAGCAGTACAAATACAGGTCACAATTCACCCCTCCACTTT.

Many counts were recorded for this clonotype. The J gene is TRBJ2-1, the V gene TRBV7-2; 12 bases match TRBD2. CDR1 SGHTA and CDR2 FQGNSA come from the germline V gene. The CDR3 is made up of 17 amino acids. Trimming cost V 1 base and J 9 bases; bases outside gene matches: 10. CDR3 in DNA: TGTGCCAGCAGCTTAGGGTCTAGCGGGAGGGCCCGCGGTGAGCAGTTCTTC. Amino acids: CASSLGSSGRARGEQFF.

This clonotype was observed a handful of times. The chain recombines TRBV7-3 with TRBJ2-3; 9 bases are shared with TRBD2. With 5 bases clipped from V and 6 bases from J, the junction kept 12 bases outside the gene matches. Germline V lookup: CDR1 SGHTA, CDR2 FQGTGA. The CDR3 has 16 amino acids. The CDR3 here is CASSTLGGGASDTQYF. The CDR3 region has the DNA TGTGCCAGCAGCACTCTGGGCGGGGGGGCGTCTGATACGCAGTATTTT.

The chain has TRBV4-1 and TRBJ1-6; possibly TRBD1 for D (5 bases). V lost 4 bases and J 9 bases, leaving 16 bases between the germline ends. The germline V gene has CDR1 MGHRA and CDR2 YSYEKL. This CDR3 spans 15 amino acids. Here the CDR3 DNA reads TGCGCCAGCAGCCTACGGGACTCCGGCGCTTCACCCCTCCACTTT. Protein product: CASSLRDSGASPLHF.

The gene calls are TRBV25-1 and TRBJ2-7; 9 bases map to TRBD2. V was pared by 5 bases and J by 4 bases, with 12 bases of the junction left unmatched. The CDR3 extends over 16 amino acids. In germline, CDR1 is MGHDK, CDR2 SYGVNS. CDR3 in amino acids: CASSLAGALNGYEQYF. The CDR3 nucleotides are TGTGCCAGCAGTTTAGCGGGGGCGCTAAACGGATACGAGCAGTACTTC.

This clonotype has at least ten counts. The rearrangement links TRBV4-1 to TRBJ2-1, with D hard to call. This CDR3 region has 14 residues. Deletions cut 9 bases from V and 6 bases from J, with 18 bases between. Germline lookup yields CDR1 MGHRA and CDR2 YSYEKL. The CDR3 DNA reads TGCGCCAGTGAAAGCTCGCCTCTAGGCAATGAGCAGTTCTTC. Protein: CASESSPLGNEQFF.

This clonotype has at least ten counts. The CDR3 reads CAISGLQDHEQYF. The CDR3 region has the DNA TGTGCCATCAGTGGACTACAGGACCACGAGCAGTACTTC. The chain joins TRBV10-3 to TRBJ2-7; the D call may be TRBD1 or TRBD2 (5 bases each). Per germline, CDR1 ENHRY and CDR2 SYGVKD. The V end lost 4 bases, the J end lost 5 bases, and 12 bases lay between the germline ends. The CDR3 length is 13 residues.

Many counts were recorded for this clonotype. The chain has TRBV20-1 and TRBJ2-5; TRBD2 matches at 9 bases. Germline CDR1 is DFQATT and CDR2 is SNEGSKA (reference sequence). The J segment lost 6 bases and the V segment lost 5 bases, leaving 10 bases of the junction unmatched. This CDR3 has 14 residues. CDR3: CSALTGTSIQTQYF. In nucleotides, the CDR3 is TGCAGTGCTCTGACCGGGACTAGCATTCAGACCCAGTACTTC.

This clonotype has a count of ten or more. V and J are TRBV5-1 and TRBJ2-2, with D possibly TRBD1 on 5 matching bases. Germline-derived CDR1 and CDR2 are SGHRS and YFSETQ. The V gene lost 5 bases and the J gene lost 4 bases, with 12 bases spanning the gap. This CDR3 is 14 amino acids long. CDR3 nucleotide sequence: TGCGCCAGCAGACGTCAGGGTATCACCGGGGAGCTGTTTTTT. This translates into CASRRQGITGELFF.

This clonotype has at least ten counts. This sequence joins TRBV11-2 and TRBJ1-5, with D unclear. Germline lookup yields CDR1 SGHAT and CDR2 FQNNGV. V dropped 5 bases and J dropped 0 bases, with 14 bases sitting between them. The CDR3 covers 16 residues. The chain's CDR3 is CASSAQGYDSNQPQHF. The CDR3 DNA follows: TGTGCCAGCAGCGCCCAAGGGTACGATAGCAATCAGCCCCAGCATTTT.

At least ten counts were recorded for this clonotype. The genes are TRBV6-1 and TRBJ1-1; the match to TRBD1 covers 7 bases. V lost 5 bases to trimming and J lost 3 bases; unmatched junction nucleotides: 6. CDR3 size: 14 residues. CDR1 is MNHNS and CDR2 is SASEGT in the germline V gene. The CDR3 reads CASSPTGSYTEAFF. Written as DNA, the CDR3 is TGTGCCAGCAGTCCGACAGGGTCTTACACTGAAGCTTTCTTT.

This clonotype was counted at least ten times. The chain recombines TRBV7-9 with TRBJ2-7; 9 nucleotides line up with TRBD1. V was clipped by 5 bases and J by 2 bases; unmatched bases: 4. The CDR3 sequence is 14 residues long. Germline CDR1 SEHNR, CDR2 FQNEAQ (reference sequence). CDR3 bases: TGTGCCAGCAGCCCTGGGACAGGGCCCTACGAGCAGTACTTC. Its protein is CASSPGTGPYEQYF.